This T cell receptor (beta chain) comes out of a study of control samples from healthy donors and cancer patients. The CDR3 has 16 amino acids. V was clipped by 3 bases and J by 7 bases; unmatched bases: 12. The germline gives CDR1 KGHSH, CDR2 LQKENI. Method: immunoSEQ multiplex PCR; TCRdb's copy keeps in-frame clones and lacks some. The repertoire includes under 40,000 clones, approximately 82% of them detected once, and roughly 21% sits in the top ten. Input material: PBMCs. The clonotype originates from a woman in her sixties with lung cancer. V is TRBV18 and J is TRBJ1-1, with 9 bases matching TRBD1. The CDR3 region has the DNA TGTGCCAGCTCACCTCAGCGTCCCGGGACAGGGTTTGAAGCTTTCTTT. It codes for CASSPQRPGTGFEAFF. The full variable domain, its missing parts supplied by reference TRBV18 and TRBJ1-1, is NAGVMQNPRHLVRRRGQEARLRCSPMKGHSHVYWYRQLPEEGLKFMVYLQKENIIDESGMPKERFSAEFPKEGPSILRIQQVVRGDSAAYFCASSPQRPGTGFEAFFGQGTRLTVV.